This T cell receptor beta chain was observed in a study of cytomegalovirus exposure and HLA in healthy donors. Per germline, CDR1 DFQATT and CDR2 SNEGSKA (reference sequence). V lost 6 bases and J lost 10, with 12 bases in between. The CDR3 contains 11 residues. Remarks on this clone: Its antigen is currently unknown.

PCR primers comprised 60 Vbeta and 13 Jbeta primers. TCRdb's table, derived via immunoSEQ multiplex PCR, lists solely in-frame clones and lacks some. This table holds some 160,000 clones, about 80% found once. Findings and caveats of the study: Analysis was performed later, and it showed HLA-associated TCR beta chains to be more clonally expanded than equally common others. Generally TCR sequences proved uncommon, though certain public TCRs appeared in numerous donors.

The receptor's source is a man aged 40-49 years in good health and CMV-seronegative. The chain links TRBV20-1 to TRBJ1-4, with D possibly TRBD1 on 5 matching bases. The sequenced material came from PBMCs. This chain's CDR3 is CSAIPQGKLFF. The CDR3 coding sequence is TGCAGTGCCATCCCTCAGGGAAAACTGTTTTTT.